The entry that follows covers one TCR beta chain sequence. The antigen remains undetermined. With UMI labels, 5' RACE was used to prepare the TRB cDNA libraries. TCRdb re-called the 5' RACE reads; every CDR3 protein appears as one record, without DNA. The sample yields about 150,000 distinct CDR3 sequences, of which the top ten take up less than 0.55%. Within the CD8+ T cell compartment, naive cells were CD45RO-CCR7+CD27+CD95-. Germline V gives CDR1 SGHRS, CDR2 YFSETQ. The length of the CDR3 is 11 residues. This record comes from a study of CXCR3-negative and CXCR3-positive naive CD8 T cells. Study conclusions and caveats: CXCR3-negative naive cells had less hydrophobic TRB CDR3s than did CXCR3-positive naive cells.

The chain uses TRBV5-1 and TRBJ2-1. This TCR derives from a human donor in good health. Some clones in this sample may be carry-over from other donors' samples. What was sequenced was naive CXCR3+ CD8+ T cells from blood. Documented subset: CD45RO-CCR7+CD27+CD95- naive CD8+ T cells expressing CXCR3 (TNR3+). CDR3 region: CASSYSDIEFF. The full variable domain, completed using reference TRBV5-1 and TRBJ2-1, is KAGVTQTPRYLIKTRGQQVTLSCSPISGHRSVSWYQQTPGQGLQFLFEYFSETQRNKGNFPGRFSGRQFSNSRSEMNVSTLELGDSALYLCASSYSDIEFFGPGTRLTVL.